This T cell receptor beta chain originates from a study of Ad26.COV2.S vaccination and SARS-CoV-2 variants. The CDR3 has 16 residues. In germline, CDR1 is MDHEN, CDR2 SYDVKM. The V end lost 1 base, the J end lost 0 bases, and 12 bases lay between the germline ends. Treatment given: 15 to 20 received Ad26.COV2.S at low or high dose, single or two shots; 5 received placebo; per-sample allocation not given. At day 63 after the first vaccine or placebo injection, samples were drawn. Some clones are missing from TCRdb's copy, which holds only in-frame ones; the method was immunoSEQ multiplex PCR. This sample yields more than 300,000 clones, of which around 81% are seen a single time; 2% to 2.5% belongs to the top ten.

The chain is built from TRBV28 and TRBJ1-1; no clear D gene. The receptor's source is a person aged 18-65 years who received the Ad26.COV2.S COVID-19 vaccine or a placebo. Sequences were derived from peripheral blood, sampled in a trial of Ad26.COV2.S vaccine versus placebo. CDR3 DNA: TGTGCCAGCAGTTTATTCGGAGCCGCTCTGAACACTGAAGCTTTCTTT. Residues: CASSLFGAALNTEAFF.